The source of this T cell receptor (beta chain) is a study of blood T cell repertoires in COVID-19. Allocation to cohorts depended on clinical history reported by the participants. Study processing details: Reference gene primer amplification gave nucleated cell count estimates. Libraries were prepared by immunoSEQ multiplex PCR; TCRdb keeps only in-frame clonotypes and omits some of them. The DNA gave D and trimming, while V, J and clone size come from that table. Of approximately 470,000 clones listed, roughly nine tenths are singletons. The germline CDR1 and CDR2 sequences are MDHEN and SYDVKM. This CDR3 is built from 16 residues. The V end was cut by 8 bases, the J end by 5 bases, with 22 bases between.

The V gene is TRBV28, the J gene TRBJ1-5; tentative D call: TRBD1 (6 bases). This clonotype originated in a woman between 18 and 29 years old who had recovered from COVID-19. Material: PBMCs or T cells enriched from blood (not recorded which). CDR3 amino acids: CASRPRLTGPHQPQHF. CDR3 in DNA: TGTGCCAGCCGTCCAAGGCTAACAGGGCCCCATCAGCCCCAGCATTTT.